A selection of T cell receptor beta chains follows, all from one sample in a study of metastatic and nonmetastatic thyroid tumors. TCRdb re-analyzed the PCR reads through MiXCR. The table includes 5,000 or so clones, 30% to 35% detected once. The specimen was adjacent normal tissue. These TCRs come from a female donor with papillary thyroid cancer or a benign thyroid nodule (not recorded which). Some clones in this sample may be carry-over from other donors' samples. CDR3s include the opening cysteine and the closing phenylalanine or tryptophan. Each record gives: CDR3 DNA, CDR3 protein, J gene, D gene, clone size, CDR3 length, V gene. A D gene is named only where the DNA matches it firmly. Not all rows give a size; the values are once, few, many and, for expanded clones, a class.

CDR3nt: TGTGCCAGCAGTTACTCAATGGACAGGGGGGAGCTGTTTTTT; CDR3aa: CASSYSMDRGELFF; j_gene: TRBJ2-2; d_gene: TRBD1; abundance: few; len: 14; v_gene: TRBV6-2/TRBV6-3
CDR3nt: TGTGCCAGCATCTCCAGGGTCAGCCGAACCTACGAGCAGAACTTC; CDR3aa: CASISRVSRTYEQNF; j_gene: TRBJ2-7; d_gene: .; abundance: .; len: 15; v_gene: TRBV27
CDR3nt: TGTGCCAGCAGTGTAGGGGGATGGGGACAGGGTCTCAATGAGCAGTTCTTC; CDR3aa: CASSVGGWGQGLNEQFF; j_gene: TRBJ2-1; d_gene: TRBD1; abundance: .; len: 17; v_gene: TRBV2
CDR3nt: TGCGCCAGCAGTTACGGGGCAGCAACTTCCTACGAGCAGTACTTC; CDR3aa: CASSYGAATSYEQYF; j_gene: TRBJ2-7; d_gene: .; abundance: few; len: 15; v_gene: TRBV6-2/TRBV6-3
CDR3nt: TGTGCCAGTAGTGTGTTGACAGGCCGGGACGAGCAGTACTTC; CDR3aa: CASSVLTGRDEQYF; j_gene: TRBJ2-7; d_gene: .; abundance: .; len: 14; v_gene: TRBV19
CDR3nt: TGTGCCACATCGGGTCCCCTTGTTTCTTGGCAGTACTTC; CDR3aa: CATSGPLVSWQYF; j_gene: TRBJ2-7; d_gene: .; abundance: few; len: 13; v_gene: TRBV15
CDR3nt: TGTGCCAGCAGATCAAGCGGGATCGACCACGAGCAGTACTTC; CDR3aa: CASRSSGIDHEQYF; j_gene: TRBJ2-7; d_gene: TRBD2; abundance: few; len: 14; v_gene: TRBV12-3/TRBV12-4
CDR3nt: TGTGCCAGCAGTGGCCCCTACGGGCAGTACTTC; CDR3aa: CASSGPYGQYF; j_gene: TRBJ2-7; d_gene: .; abundance: .; len: 11; v_gene: TRBV6-1
CDR3nt: TGTGCCAGCAGCTTACAGCGGTCTGTTTCCGGGGAGCTGTTTTTT; CDR3aa: CASSLQRSVSGELFF; j_gene: TRBJ2-2; d_gene: .; abundance: few; len: 15; v_gene: TRBV7-2
CDR3nt: TGTGCCAGCGCCCCTCCTAGGGGGACACCGAACACTGAAGCTTTCTTT; CDR3aa: CASAPPRGTPNTEAFF; j_gene: TRBJ1-1; d_gene: .; abundance: few; len: 16; v_gene: TRBV27
CDR3nt: TGTGCCAGCAGTTTAGCGCGTGGGGGATTGGGCAATCAGCCCCAGCATTTT; CDR3aa: CASSLARGGLGNQPQHF; j_gene: TRBJ1-5; d_gene: .; abundance: .; len: 17; v_gene: TRBV28
CDR3nt: TGTGCCAGCAGTTCCCAGCGGGGGTCCGGGGAGCTGTTTTTT; CDR3aa: CASSSQRGSGELFF; j_gene: TRBJ2-2; d_gene: TRBD2; abundance: medium-sized; len: 14; v_gene: TRBV28
CDR3nt: TGTGCCAGCAGTCATAGCGGGAGTGTCTACAATGAGCAGTTCTTC; CDR3aa: CASSHSGSVYNEQFF; j_gene: TRBJ2-1; d_gene: TRBD2; abundance: medium-sized; len: 15; v_gene: TRBV7-9
CDR3nt: TGTGCCAGCAGTGACGTACAGGGGAAGTCCTACAATGAGCAGTTCTTC; CDR3aa: CASSDVQGKSYNEQFF; j_gene: TRBJ2-1; d_gene: TRBD1; abundance: few; len: 16; v_gene: TRBV6-1
CDR3nt: TGTGCCAGCAGCCATCAGGGACAGGAGAACACTGAAGCTTTCTTT; CDR3aa: CASSHQGQENTEAFF; j_gene: TRBJ1-1; d_gene: TRBD1; abundance: .; len: 15; v_gene: TRBV7-8
CDR3nt: TGTGCCAGCAGTATTAGCGGGAGGGCCCGTAATGAGCAGTTCTTC; CDR3aa: CASSISGRARNEQFF; j_gene: TRBJ2-1; d_gene: TRBD2; abundance: few; len: 15; v_gene: TRBV12-3/TRBV12-4
CDR3nt: TGTGCCAGCAGTTCGCGGACCTATGGCGAGCAGTACTTC; CDR3aa: CASSSRTYGEQYF; j_gene: TRBJ2-7; d_gene: .; abundance: few; len: 13; v_gene: TRBV27
CDR3nt: TGTGCCAGCAGTGAACCTCCGGGACAGGGACTCGGGGAGCTGTTTTTT; CDR3aa: CASSEPPGQGLGELFF; j_gene: TRBJ2-2; d_gene: TRBD1; abundance: .; len: 16; v_gene: TRBV6-1
CDR3nt: TGTGCCAGCAGTGAGGGACTAGCGGTTACCTACAATGAGCAGTTCTTC; CDR3aa: CASSEGLAVTYNEQFF; j_gene: TRBJ2-1; d_gene: TRBD2; abundance: few; len: 16; v_gene: TRBV28
CDR3nt: TGTGCCAGCAGGAGAGACGGATATCATAATTCACCCCTCCACTTT; CDR3aa: CASRRDGYHNSPLHF; j_gene: TRBJ1-6; d_gene: .; abundance: .; len: 15; v_gene: TRBV6-2/TRBV6-3
CDR3nt: TGTGCCAGCAGCTCCCCGGGACTGAGCACCGGGGAGCTGTTTTTT; CDR3aa: CASSSPGLSTGELFF; j_gene: TRBJ2-2; d_gene: .; abundance: .; len: 15; v_gene: TRBV9
CDR3nt: TGTGCCAGCAGTAACACTGGGGGGTCCTACGAGCAGTACTTC; CDR3aa: CASSNTGGSYEQYF; j_gene: TRBJ2-7; d_gene: .; abundance: .; len: 14; v_gene: TRBV6-1
CDR3nt: TGTGCCAGCAGTTCCTGGAGGGAAGGGGTCATAATGGGCACTGAAGCTTTCTTT; CDR3aa: CASSSWREGVIMGTEAFF; j_gene: TRBJ1-1; d_gene: .; abundance: .; len: 18; v_gene: TRBV28
CDR3nt: TGTGCCAGCAGCTTAACGCGGCAAGAAGAGACCCAGTACTTC; CDR3aa: CASSLTRQEETQYF; j_gene: TRBJ2-5; d_gene: .; abundance: few; len: 14; v_gene: TRBV6-2/TRBV6-3
CDR3nt: TGTGCCAGTAACGCGGGGGGCAGGGGGAATGAGCAGTTCTTC; CDR3aa: CASNAGGRGNEQFF; j_gene: TRBJ2-1; d_gene: .; abundance: .; len: 14; v_gene: TRBV19
CDR3nt: TGTGCCAGCAGCCGCGGGACTAGCGGGAGGTTTTCCTACAATGAGCAGTTCTTC; CDR3aa: CASSRGTSGRFSYNEQFF; j_gene: TRBJ2-1; d_gene: TRBD2; abundance: .; len: 18; v_gene: TRBV13
CDR3nt: TGTGCCAGCAGTGAACACGGGTCCCTGAACACTGAAGCTTTCTTT; CDR3aa: CASSEHGSLNTEAFF; j_gene: TRBJ1-1; d_gene: .; abundance: few; len: 15; v_gene: TRBV6-2/TRBV6-3
CDR3nt: TGTGCCAGCAGCCACAACAGCTACGAGCAGTACTTC; CDR3aa: CASSHNSYEQYF; j_gene: TRBJ2-7; d_gene: .; abundance: few; len: 12; v_gene: TRBV7-2
CDR3nt: TGTGCCAGCAGTTTACTAGGGGTGAACACTGAAGCTTTCTTT; CDR3aa: CASSLLGVNTEAFF; j_gene: TRBJ1-1; d_gene: .; abundance: few; len: 14; v_gene: TRBV12-3/TRBV12-4
CDR3nt: TGTGCCAGCTCACCACAGGGGGAAAGGAGACGGGACTATGGCTACACCTTC; CDR3aa: CASSPQGERRRDYGYTF; j_gene: TRBJ1-2; d_gene: .; abundance: many; len: 17; v_gene: TRBV18
CDR3nt: TGTGCCAGCAGTTTCTTGTCGAACACTGAAGCTTTCTTT; CDR3aa: CASSFLSNTEAFF; j_gene: TRBJ1-1; d_gene: .; abundance: few; len: 13; v_gene: TRBV6-2/TRBV6-3
CDR3nt: TGTGCCATCAGTGATTCCGGGACTAGCGGGAACAATGAGCAGTTCTTC; CDR3aa: CAISDSGTSGNNEQFF; j_gene: TRBJ2-1; d_gene: TRBD2; abundance: .; len: 16; v_gene: TRBV10-3
CDR3nt: TGTGCCACCAGCAGACTGGGGACGGCCACTGAAGCTTTCTTT; CDR3aa: CATSRLGTATEAFF; j_gene: TRBJ1-1; d_gene: .; abundance: .; len: 14; v_gene: TRBV15
CDR3nt: TGTGCCAGCAGCCCTTGGGGGCAGGGAGGATACGAGCAGTACTTC; CDR3aa: CASSPWGQGGYEQYF; j_gene: TRBJ2-7; d_gene: .; abundance: medium-sized; len: 15; v_gene: TRBV7-2
CDR3nt: TGCGCCAGCAGCCGGTGGTCCGGCAATCAGCCCCAGCATTTT; CDR3aa: CASSRWSGNQPQHF; j_gene: TRBJ1-5; d_gene: .; abundance: .; len: 14; v_gene: TRBV5-1
CDR3nt: TGTGCCAGCAGCTCCACTAACCCTAGCGGGCCGAGGACCACAGATACGCAGTATTTT; CDR3aa: CASSSTNPSGPRTTDTQYF; j_gene: TRBJ2-3; d_gene: TRBD2; abundance: .; len: 19; v_gene: TRBV7-1
CDR3nt: TGCGCCAGCCGTAGCGGGTGGGAAGAGACCCAGTACTTC; CDR3aa: CASRSGWEETQYF; j_gene: TRBJ2-5; d_gene: TRBD2; abundance: .; len: 13; v_gene: TRBV5-1
CDR3nt: TGTGCCAGCAGTTTGGCTAGCGGTATATACAATGAGCAGTTCTTC; CDR3aa: CASSLASGIYNEQFF; j_gene: TRBJ2-1; d_gene: TRBD2; abundance: medium-sized; len: 15; v_gene: TRBV12-3/TRBV12-4
CDR3nt: TGTGCCAGAAGTTTAACACCAACTAGGACTGAAGCTTTCTTT; CDR3aa: CARSLTPTRTEAFF; j_gene: TRBJ1-1; d_gene: .; abundance: .; len: 14; v_gene: TRBV28
CDR3nt: TGCGCCAGCAGTCGGGCTAGCGGGTTCGATGAGCAGTTCTTC; CDR3aa: CASSRASGFDEQFF; j_gene: TRBJ2-1; d_gene: TRBD2; abundance: .; len: 14; v_gene: TRBV5-1
CDR3nt: TGTGCCTGGAGTGTAGGATCAGATACGCAGTATTTT; CDR3aa: CAWSVGSDTQYF; j_gene: TRBJ2-3; d_gene: .; abundance: .; len: 12; v_gene: TRBV30
CDR3nt: TGTGCCAGCAGAAGAGGGGGCACCGCCTACGAGCAGTACTTC; CDR3aa: CASRRGGTAYEQYF; j_gene: TRBJ2-7; d_gene: TRBD1; abundance: .; len: 14; v_gene: TRBV6-1
CDR3nt: TGTGCCAGCAGCGCTGGGACAGATGCTAGGCCCCAGCATTTT; CDR3aa: CASSAGTDARPQHF; j_gene: TRBJ1-5; d_gene: TRBD1; abundance: medium-sized; len: 14; v_gene: TRBV3-1
CDR3nt: TGTGCCAGCAGCCCTCGACAGGGGCCCAACACTGAAGCTTTCTTT; CDR3aa: CASSPRQGPNTEAFF; j_gene: TRBJ1-1; d_gene: TRBD1; abundance: once; len: 15; v_gene: TRBV11-2
CDR3nt: TGCAGTGCTAGTCCGCTAGAGTATTCGGGTGGCTACACCTTC; CDR3aa: CSASPLEYSGGYTF; j_gene: TRBJ1-2; d_gene: .; abundance: .; len: 14; v_gene: TRBV20-1
CDR3nt: TGTGCCAGCAGTGAAACAGGGGGCGCGGGATGGCAGACCCAGTACTTC; CDR3aa: CASSETGGAGWQTQYF; j_gene: TRBJ2-5; d_gene: TRBD1; abundance: few; len: 16; v_gene: TRBV6-1
CDR3nt: TGTGCCAGCAGCCCAGGGATTACCTACGAGCAGTTATTC; CDR3aa: CASSPGITYEQLF; j_gene: TRBJ2-7; d_gene: .; abundance: .; len: 13; v_gene: TRBV5-6
CDR3nt: TGTGCCAGCACCATAACAGGGTTCCAAGAGACCCAGTACTTC; CDR3aa: CASTITGFQETQYF; j_gene: TRBJ2-5; d_gene: .; abundance: many; len: 14; v_gene: TRBV6-2/TRBV6-3
CDR3nt: TGTGCCTGGAGTGGTCAGGGGGAGGACGAGCAGTACTTC; CDR3aa: CAWSGQGEDEQYF; j_gene: TRBJ2-7; d_gene: .; abundance: medium-sized; len: 13; v_gene: TRBV30
CDR3nt: TGTGCCAGCAGCGACGGACTAGCGGGAGTCCAAGAGACCCAGTACTTC; CDR3aa: CASSDGLAGVQETQYF; j_gene: TRBJ2-5; d_gene: TRBD2; abundance: .; len: 16; v_gene: TRBV5-5
CDR3nt: TGTGCCAGCAGCTTGAGGGGTTTGGAGAACACCGGGGAGCTGTTTTTT; CDR3aa: CASSLRGLENTGELFF; j_gene: TRBJ2-2; d_gene: .; abundance: medium-sized; len: 16; v_gene: TRBV5-6
CDR3nt: TGTGCCAGCAGCCACCGGGACAGGGTGGATGAGCAGTTCTTC; CDR3aa: CASSHRDRVDEQFF; j_gene: TRBJ2-1; d_gene: TRBD1; abundance: large; len: 14; v_gene: TRBV7-9
CDR3nt: TGCAGTGCAGTAGAGCAGGGATATAGCAATCAGCCCCAGCATTTT; CDR3aa: CSAVEQGYSNQPQHF; j_gene: TRBJ1-5; d_gene: .; abundance: medium-sized; len: 15; v_gene: TRBV20-1
CDR3nt: TGTGCCAGCTCCCAAAGGGACCTAGGGGCAGATACGCAGTATTTT; CDR3aa: CASSQRDLGADTQYF; j_gene: TRBJ2-3; d_gene: .; abundance: few; len: 15; v_gene: TRBV27
CDR3nt: TGTGCCTGGAGGGAGGGACAGGGACCCTACGAGCAGTACTTC; CDR3aa: CAWREGQGPYEQYF; j_gene: TRBJ2-7; d_gene: TRBD1; abundance: .; len: 14; v_gene: TRBV30
CDR3nt: TGTGCCAGCAGTCGACCGGGACAGGGGGATTCACCCCTCCACTTT; CDR3aa: CASSRPGQGDSPLHF; j_gene: TRBJ1-6; d_gene: TRBD1; abundance: few; len: 15; v_gene: TRBV6-2/TRBV6-3